The 22 T cell receptor beta chains given below trace back to one sample, sequenced in a study of cytomegalovirus exposure and HLA in healthy donors. Use of 60 Vbeta and 13 Jbeta primers characterized the PCR. Here immunoSEQ multiplex PCR was the method, and the copy in TCRdb shows in-frame clones only, minus some. The specimen's table records around 100,000 clones. The sample was PBMCs. Every receptor here comes from a man aged 40-55 years in good health and CMV-seropositive.

The rearrangement links TRBV7-2 to TRBJ1-1, with 7 bases that match TRBD1. The germline CDR1 and CDR2 sequences are SGHTA and FQGNSA. Unmatched junction bases numbered 9, after V lost 6 bases and J lost 8 bases. The CDR3 has 13 amino acids. CDR3 bases: TGTGCCAGCAGACGACAGGGTCGGGCGGAAGCTTTCTTT. Translation gives CASRRQGRAEAFF.

V and J are TRBV18 and TRBJ2-5; 8 bases line up with TRBD1. The CDR3 contains 14 residues. Germline-derived CDR1 and CDR2 are KGHSH and LQKENI. J gave up 9 bases and V 3 bases, and 9 bases lay outside the gene matches. CDR3 nucleotide sequence: TGTGCCAGCTCACCGGGGACAGGCAAGGGCTCCCAGTACTTC. The encoded protein is CASSPGTGKGSQYF.

Notes on this clone: Other DNA sequences in this sample translate to the same CDR3. The chain employs TRBV28 and TRBJ1-5, with D hard to call. Germline lookup yields CDR1 MDHEN and CDR2 SYDVKM. CDR3 length: 12 residues. Trimming pared 5 bases from V and 4 bases from J, leaving 6 bases between. CDR3 sequence: CASSPLNQPQHF. In DNA, the CDR3 is TGTGCCAGCAGTCCACTTAATCAGCCCCAGCATTTT.

The rearrangement links TRBV4-3 to TRBJ2-7, with TRBD2 matching over 10 bases. CDR1 and CDR2 from the germline V gene are LGHNA and YSLEER. The CDR3 contains 17 residues. V was clipped by 1 base and J by 5 bases; unmatched bases: 11. The CDR3 here is CASSQGYGRAGGDEQYF. For the CDR3, the DNA is TGCGCCAGCAGCCAAGGGTATGGTCGAGCGGGAGGGGACGAGCAGTACTTC.

This chain connects TRBV11-2 to TRBJ2-1; D remains ambiguous. Germline CDR1 reads SGHAT; CDR2 reads FQNNGV. The CDR3 runs 12 residues. Trimming left V 5 bases short and J 8 bases short, with 10 bases between. The DNA for the CDR3 is TGTGCCAGCAGCACCCCTAGTTATGAGCAGTTCTTC. It specifies CASSTPSYEQFF.

The chain is built from TRBV4-3 and TRBJ2-5, with a tentative D call TRBD1 (6 bases). The J call is in doubt because the DNA end fits TRBJ2-7 better. The CDR3 loop spans 15 amino acids. CDR1 LGHNA and CDR2 YSLEER come from the germline V gene. The CDR3 DNA is TGCGCCAGCAGCCAAGAACAGGGCCTTTCCTACGAGCAGTACTTC. Encoded protein: CASSQEQGLSYEQYF.

This chain connects TRBV28 to TRBJ2-6, with 7 bases matching TRBD1. After removal of 3 bases from V and 2 bases from J, the junction contained 7 bases not matched to a gene. The CDR3 runs 17 residues. Germline V gene lookup returns CDR1 MDHEN and CDR2 SYDVKM. As DNA, the CDR3 is TGTGCCAGCAGTTTTCAAACAGGGGACACTGGGGCCAACGTCCTGACTTTC. This translates into CASSFQTGDTGANVLTF.

The rearrangement joins TRBV7-3 to TRBJ2-7; 9 bases are a match to TRBD2. Germline CDR1 reads SGHTA; CDR2 reads FQGTGA. This CDR3 has 15 amino acids. The junction had 7 bases not matched to a gene; V was cut back by 5 bases and J by 2 bases. CDR3 nucleotides: TGTGCCAGCAGCCCCCGCGGGGGGGGACCCTACGAGCAGTACTTC. Protein sequence: CASSPRGGGPYEQYF.

The CDR3 DNA follows: TGTGCCAGCGGGGGCGGCTACAATGAGCAGTTCTTC. Amino acids: CASGGGYNEQFF. The J gene is TRBJ2-1, the V gene TRBV7-6; weak D call: TRBD1 (6 bases). The CDR3 runs to 12 residues. V lost 8 bases and J lost 3, with 8 bases in between. Per the germline V gene, CDR1 is SGHVS and CDR2 is FNYEAQ.

The V call is TRBV18, the J call TRBJ2-1; D unresolved. V gave up 0 bases and J gave up 8 bases, with 5 bases separating them. CDR1 and CDR2 from the germline V gene are KGHSH and LQKENI. The length of the CDR3 is 12 residues. Here the CDR3 reads CASSPPSDEQFF. The CDR3, as DNA: TGTGCCAGCTCACCACCGAGCGATGAGCAGTTCTTC.

V and J are TRBV28 and TRBJ2-1; 12 bases are shared with TRBD2. CDR3 length equals 18 residues. J gave up 0 bases and V 3 bases, and 6 bases lay outside the gene matches. Germline V gives CDR1 MDHEN, CDR2 SYDVKM. The CDR3, as DNA: TGTGCCAGCAGTTTTCTAGCGGGAGGGACGAGCTCCTACAATGAGCAGTTCTTC. Its protein product is CASSFLAGGTSSYNEQFF.

The chain employs TRBV6-5 and TRBJ2-1; 9 bases match TRBD2. CDR1 and CDR2 (germline): MNHEY, SVGAGI. The junction had 9 bases not matched to a gene; V was cut back by 7 bases and J by 5 bases. This CDR3 comprises 15 residues. CDR3 sequence: CASTQIGLANNEQFF. DNA for the CDR3: TGTGCCAGCACCCAAATCGGACTAGCGAACAATGAGCAGTTCTTC.

The chain uses TRBV7-6 and TRBJ2-1; TRBD2 is a possible D gene (6 bases). Trimming stripped 5 bases from V and 4 bases from J, with 18 bases between. This CDR3 is 16 amino acids long. CDR1 and CDR2 (germline): SGHVS, FNYEAQ. CDR3 in amino acids: CASSQGGKALYNEQFF. The CDR3 coding sequence is TGTGCCAGCAGCCAGGGAGGCAAGGCCCTTTACAATGAGCAGTTCTTC.

V usage is TRBV9 and J usage is TRBJ2-2; D remains unclear. V was trimmed by 0 bases and J by 4 bases, leaving 10 bases between them. Per the germline V gene, CDR1 is SGDLS and CDR2 is YYNGEE. The CDR3 spans 15 residues. The CDR3 bases are TGTGCCAGCAGCGTAGCTCAGGAATTCACCGGGGAGCTGTTTTTT. Its translation: CASSVAQEFTGELFF.

The chain employs TRBV28 and TRBJ2-7; the D gene is possibly TRBD1 (6 bases). V shed 6 bases and J shed 0 bases, with 15 bases lying between them. The length of the CDR3 is 15 residues. Germline V gene lookup returns CDR1 MDHEN and CDR2 SYDVKM. For the CDR3, the DNA is TGTGCCAGCAGCTCAGACAGGCCCACCTCCTACGAGCAGTACTTC. Translation: CASSSDRPTSYEQYF. The complete variable domain, with remaining parts taken from reference TRBV28 and TRBJ2-7, reads DVKVTQSSRYLVKRTGEKVFLECVQDMDHENMFWYRQDPGLGLRLIYFSYDVKMKEKGDIPEGYSVSREKKERFSLILESASTNQTSMYLCASSSDRPTSYEQYFGPGTRLTVT.

The rearrangement uses TRBV28 and TRBJ2-3; 8 bases map to TRBD2. Germline V gene data show CDR1 as MDHEN and CDR2 as SYDVKM. This CDR3 contains 17 residues. Unmatched junction bases numbered 7, after V lost 1 base and J lost 1 base. CDR3 DNA sequence: TGTGCCAGCAGTTTATCTGGTCTAGCGGGTCGCACAGATACGCAGTATTTT. Protein: CASSLSGLAGRTDTQYF.

This chain joins TRBV6-5 and TRBJ2-5, with D uncertain. Deletions cut 2 bases from V and 7 bases from J, with 20 bases between. Looked up from germline, CDR1 is MNHEY and CDR2 is SVGAGI. The CDR3 has 16 residues. As DNA, the CDR3 is TGTGCCAGCAGTTACACCCCTACTTCGGTGCAGGCGACCCAGTACTTC. Its protein is CASSYTPTSVQATQYF.

The chain recombines TRBV12-5 with TRBJ2-5; TRBD2 is a possible D gene (6 bases). CDR1 and CDR2 from the germline V gene are LGHNT and FRNRAP. The CDR3 contains 14 residues. V lost 6 bases, J lost 4 bases, and 15 bases lay in between. The CDR3 nucleotides read TGTGCTAGTGGGGAGGGGCTGACGGGAGAGACCCAGTACTTC. Translating gives CASGEGLTGETQYF. Complete variable domain (other parts from reference TRBV12-5 and TRBJ2-5): DARVTQTPRHKVTEMGQEVTMRCQPILGHNTVFWYRQTMMQGLELLAYFRNRAPLDDSGMPKDRFSAEMPDATLATLKIQPSEPRDSAVYFCASGEGLTGETQYFGPGTRLLVL.

CDR3 residues: CASSSLENTGQFFSSYEQYF. In nucleotides, the CDR3 is TGCGCCAGCAGCTCGCTCGAGAACACGGGACAGTTCTTTAGCTCCTACGAGCAGTACTTC. This chain uses TRBV5-1 with TRBJ2-7; 7 bases align to TRBD1. V lost 3 bases, J lost 0 bases, and 21 bases stayed unmatched. There are 20 residues in the CDR3. CDR1 and CDR2 from the germline V gene are SGHRS and YFSETQ.

Here the CDR3 reads CASSTSGRTDTQYF. Written as DNA, the CDR3 is TGTGCCAGTTCGACTAGCGGTCGCACAGATACGCAGTATTTT. This sequence joins TRBV19 and TRBJ2-3; 9 bases fit TRBD2. The CDR3 has 14 amino acids. Germline-derived CDR1 and CDR2 are LNHDA and SQIVND (reference sequence). V was pared by 8 bases and J by 1 base, with 4 bases of the junction left unmatched.

V is TRBV5-1 and J is TRBJ2-5, with D possibly TRBD1 on 5 matching bases. CDR3 size: 14 residues. CDR1 and CDR2 (germline): SGHRS, YFSETQ. V was pared by 4 bases and J by 7 bases, with 17 bases between. CDR3 sequence: CASSQDNGPGTQYF. The CDR3 bases are TGCGCCAGCAGCCAGGACAACGGCCCGGGGACCCAGTACTTC.

This chain joins TRBV6-4 and TRBJ1-2; the D is unclear. CDR1 and CDR2 (germline): MRHNA, SNTAGT. The CDR3 runs 14 residues. V dropped 11 bases and J dropped 4 bases, with 20 bases sitting between them. DNA of the CDR3: TGTGCCGGCTGGAACTCCGTGCCAGGCTATGGCTACACCTTC. This encodes CAGWNSVPGYGYTF.